The 8 T cell receptor beta chains presented below share a single source sample, sequenced in a study of T-cell reconstitution after alpha-beta-depleted transplantation in children (dated by TCRdb to about 2016). Receptor amplification or capture employed PCR. The sample was run on an Illumina HiSeq 2500. Molecular barcoding was employed in the preparation of TCR libraries, with unique molecular identifiers being used to normalize TCRbeta repertoire quantification. TCRdb ran its own pipeline on the public reads, namely fastp trimming at Q25 and MiXCR clone calling, and kept in-frame beta chains. Every distinct CDR3 protein forms one entry, paired with its most common genes and DNA. The sample includes about 150,000 distinct CDR3 sequences, with roughly 8.8% observed a single time. Around 18% of the sample belongs to the ten largest clones. The meaning of the sample's treatment or condition label: allogeneic hematopoietic cell transplantation with graft depleted of TCRalphabeta T cells and CD19 B cells.

Sequencing was performed on PBMCs, mostly from graft donor cells, taken 180 days after TCRalphabeta/CD19-depleted stem cell transplant. Receptor source: a female patient aged 2-9 years who had a stem cell transplant for congenital amegakaryocytic thrombocytopenia, so the T cells may come from the graft donor.

The chain uses TRBV5-1 and TRBJ2-3, with 9 positions matching TRBD2. Per germline, CDR1 SGHRS and CDR2 YFSETQ. The junction had 11 bases not matched to a gene; V was cut back by 3 bases and J by 3 bases. The CDR3 consists of 17 residues. CDR3 sequence: CASSSNPAGGDTDTQYF. Written as DNA, the CDR3 is TGCGCCAGCAGCTCCAACCCGGCGGGGGGGGATACAGATACGCAGTATTTT. The whole variable domain, remainder taken from reference TRBV5-1 and TRBJ2-3, is KAGVTQTPRYLIKTRGQQVTLSCSPISGHRSVSWYQQTPGQGLQFLFEYFSETQRNKGNFPGRFSGRQFSNSRSEMNVSTLELGDSALYLCASSSNPAGGDTDTQYFGPGTRLTVL.

This clonotype was recorded many times. The chain links TRBV18 to TRBJ2-7, with 9 bases lining up with TRBD1. The CDR3 consists of 14 residues. Germline V lookup: CDR1 KGHSH, CDR2 LQKENI. With V trimmed by 3 bases and J by 3 bases, 3 bases remained unmatched. The DNA for the CDR3 is TGTGCCAGCTCACCGGGACAGGGCCGCTACGAGCAGTACTTC. This sequence encodes CASSPGQGRYEQYF.

In regard to this clonotype: A much larger clone is a single base away; this may be a read error. The rearrangement links TRBV28 to TRBJ2-7; TRBD2 matches 15 bases. The CDR3 contains 17 residues. The junction had 9 bases not matched to a gene; V was cut back by 4 bases and J by 5 bases. Germline CDR1 MDHEN, CDR2 SYDVKM. This CDR3 reads CASSYPGLAGGEDEQYF. In DNA, the CDR3 is TGTGCCAGCAGTTACCCGGGACTAGCGGGAGGTGAGGACGAGCAGTACTTC.

The chain links TRBV3-1 to TRBJ2-7; unclear D gene. The germline V and J ends were trimmed by 7 bases and 2 bases, with 9 bases remaining between them. The CDR3 sequence is 12 residues long. From germline, CDR1 is LGHDT and CDR2 YNNKEL (reference sequence). The CDR3 DNA sequence: TGTGCCAGCACCCAGCACGCCTACGAGCAGTACTTC. Its protein is CASTQHAYEQYF.

There are a few counts of this clonotype. CDR3 nucleotides: TGTGCCAGCAGCTTAATATTGGCGGAGGGTGAAGGCTCAGATACGCAGTATTTT. As protein: CASSLILAEGEGSDTQYF. V usage is TRBV13 and J usage is TRBJ2-3; TRBD2 is a possible D gene (6 bases). Per germline, CDR1 PRHDT and CDR2 FYEKMQ (reference sequence). V dropped 2 bases and J dropped 4 bases, with 22 bases sitting between them. This CDR3 comprises 18 residues.

This clonotype was recorded at least ten times. J is TRBJ2-3 and V is TRBV12-3 or TRBV12-4; 7 bases line up with TRBD2. Trimming at V came to 6 bases and at J to 2 bases, leaving 11 bases not matched to a gene. The CDR3 contains 16 residues. CDR3 amino acids: CASSPHGTKATDTQYF. The CDR3 DNA reads TGTGCCAGCAGCCCTCACGGGACTAAAGCCACAGATACGCAGTATTTT.

This clonotype was counted ten times or more. The V call is TRBV6-5, the J call TRBJ1-5; 9 nucleotides line up with TRBD1. This CDR3 is built from 14 residues. Germline lookup yields CDR1 MNHEY and CDR2 SVGAGI. Trimming took 4 bases from V and 8 from J; bases not matched to a gene: 6. In DNA form, the CDR3 reads TGTGCCAGCAGTTTTACAGGGGGCTTTGAGCCCCAGCATTTT. The encoded protein is CASSFTGGFEPQHF.

This clonotype was observed at least ten times. The chain employs TRBV29-1 and TRBJ2-3, with TRBD2 matching 7 bases. The V gene end was trimmed by 7 bases and the J gene end by 3 bases; junction bases not matched to a gene: 1. Germline CDR1 is SQVTM and CDR2 is ANQGSEA. The CDR3 is 11 residues long. The CDR3 protein is CSGSGTDTQYF. The DNA for the CDR3 is TGCAGCGGTAGCGGGACAGATACGCAGTATTTT.